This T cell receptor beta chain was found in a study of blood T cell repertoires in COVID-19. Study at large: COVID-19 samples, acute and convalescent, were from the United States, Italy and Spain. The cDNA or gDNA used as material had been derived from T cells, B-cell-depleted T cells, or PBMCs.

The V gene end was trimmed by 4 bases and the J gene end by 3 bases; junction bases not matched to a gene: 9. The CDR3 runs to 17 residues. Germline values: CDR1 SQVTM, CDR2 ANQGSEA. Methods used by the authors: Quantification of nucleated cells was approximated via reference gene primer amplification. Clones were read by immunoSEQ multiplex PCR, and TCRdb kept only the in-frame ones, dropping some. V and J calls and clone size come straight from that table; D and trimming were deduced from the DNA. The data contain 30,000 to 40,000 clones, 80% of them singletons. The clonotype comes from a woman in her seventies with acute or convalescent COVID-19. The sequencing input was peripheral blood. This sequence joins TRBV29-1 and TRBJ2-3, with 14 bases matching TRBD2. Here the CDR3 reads CSVGVTSGGVRTDTQYF. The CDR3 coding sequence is TGCAGCGTTGGGGTGACTAGCGGGGGGGTGAGGACAGATACGCAGTATTTT.